Sequencing of this TCR beta chain was carried out in a study of cytomegalovirus exposure and HLA in healthy donors. Per the germline V gene, CDR1 is SGDLS and CDR2 is YYNGEE. CDR3 length: 13 amino acids. Trimming shortened V by 0 bases and J by 2 bases, and 5 bases separated the two germline ends. Study-wide points: Later work found that TCR association rates differed between HLA loci; DRB1 had the most and HLA-C the fewest. Cytomegalovirus-associated status was assigned to 150 to 200 TCR beta chains.

60 Vbeta and 13 Jbeta primers were used in PCR. The data were produced by immunoSEQ multiplex PCR, yet TCRdb's version contains in-frame clones alone and is incomplete. The sample lists around 120,000 clones, 55% to 75% occurring once. This clone has more than one count but fewer than ten. Its specificity is not known. Other nucleotide sequences in the sample specify the same CDR3. Sequencing input: PBMCs. V and J are TRBV9 and TRBJ1-1; D unclear. This clonotype was obtained from a woman in her forties in good health and CMV-seropositive. CDR3 bases: TGTGCCAGCAGCGTAGACAGCAACACTGAAGCTTTCTTT. This codes for CASSVDSNTEAFF.